Below are 22 T cell receptor beta chains sequenced from a single sample in a study of blood T cells in healthy people across ages. A second PCR, run for roughly 7 to 12 cycles, used a sample-barcoded 5' primer plus a J-beta primer mix. TCRdb redid the calling of the 5' RACE reads with MiXCR, one entry per CDR3 protein. The data contain 1.4 million to 1.5 million distinct CDR3 sequences, approximately 40% of them singletons. Sequencing was done on a sample of blood. These receptors were collected from a woman aged 18 to 35 in good health.

The gene calls are TRBV5-1 and TRBJ1-1, with D tentatively TRBD1 (6 bases). CDR3 size: 15 residues. Germline CDR1 reads SGHRS; CDR2 reads YFSETQ. The CDR3 here is CVGRGRLGVNTEAFF. The CDR3, as DNA: TGCGTGGGCAGGGGCCGCCTTGGGGTGAACACTGAAGCTTTCTTT.

V and J are TRBV6-2 or TRBV6-3 and TRBJ2-1; no clear D gene. The CDR3 extends over 13 amino acids. V lost 2 bases, J lost 5 bases, and 7 bases lay in between. Germline V gene data show CDR1 as MNHEY and CDR2 as SVGEGT. The CDR3 spells CASSYLENNEQFF. In DNA, the CDR3 is TGTGCCAGCAGTTACCTGGAGAACAATGAGCAGTTCTTC.

The chain joins TRBV27 to TRBJ1-1, with D tentatively TRBD1 (5 bases). CDR3 length: 14 residues. Between the trimmed V and J ends, which lost 2 bases and 7 bases, there was a span of 14 bases. CDR1 and CDR2 from the germline V gene are MNHEY and SMNVEV (reference sequence). As DNA, the CDR3 is TGTGCCAGCAGTTTAGGGGGTGTGCGAAATGAAGCTTTCTTT. It is translated as CASSLGGVRNEAFF.

This clonotype turned up a few times. The chain carries TRBV19 and TRBJ2-7; D is ambiguous. The CDR3 spans 15 residues. Germline CDR1 is LNHDA and CDR2 is SQIVND (reference sequence). V lost 3 bases to trimming and J lost 2 bases, with 14 bases between them. The CDR3 region is CASSMFFGGTYEQYF. CDR3 nucleotide sequence: TGTGCCAGTAGTATGTTTTTCGGCGGAACCTACGAGCAGTACTTC.

This rearrangement joins TRBV6-5 to TRBJ2-7, with TRBD2 identical over 9 bases. Unmatched junction bases numbered 6, after V lost 6 bases and J lost 0 bases. The CDR3 has 15 residues. Germline V CDR1 and CDR2: MNHEY, SVGAGI. CDR3 sequence: CASRVTSGTSYEQYF. CDR3 DNA sequence: TGTGCCAGCAGGGTGACTAGCGGAACCTCCTACGAGCAGTACTTC.

J is TRBJ2-1 and V is TRBV7-8, with D tentatively TRBD1 (6 bases). This CDR3 has 17 amino acids. The V end lost 4 bases, the J end lost 4 bases, and 20 bases lay between the germline ends. Germline CDR1 is SGHVS and CDR2 is FQNEAQ. The CDR3 nucleotides read TGTGCCAGCAGCTCCGGACAGCTCCAAGAAAAATACAATGAGCAGTTCTTC. Protein product: CASSSGQLQEKYNEQFF.

This clonotype was counted at least ten times. The chain recombines TRBV4-1 with TRBJ2-7, with a possible D match to TRBD1 (6 bases). The germline V and J ends were trimmed by 2 bases and 1 base, with 12 bases remaining between them. This CDR3 has 15 residues. From germline, CDR1 is MGHRA and CDR2 YSYEKL. CDR3 DNA sequence: TGCGCCAGCAGCCAATTTGAGGGGGAATCCTACGAGCAGTACTTC. Its translation: CASSQFEGESYEQYF.

This clonotype was detected a few times. This chain links TRBV20-1 with TRBJ2-7, with TRBD2 as a possible D gene (6 bases). The V end was cut by 5 bases, the J end by 2 bases, with 16 bases between. The germline gives CDR1 DFQATT, CDR2 SNEGSKA (reference sequence). The CDR3 totals 14 residues. The CDR3 bases are TGCAGTGCTGAGGTTGGGACGGGAGCCTACGAGCAGTACTTC. Translating gives CSAEVGTGAYEQYF.

This sequence joins TRBV7-2 and TRBJ2-7; D is unclear. Trimming removed 4 bases from V and 5 bases from J, with 15 bases in between. The CDR3 spans 14 residues. Germline CDR1 and CDR2: SGHTA and FQGNSA. The CDR3 DNA reads as TGTGCCAGCAGCTCTGCCTATACTGAGGACGAGCAGTACTTC. This gives the protein CASSSAYTEDEQYF.

The chain couples TRBV12-3 or TRBV12-4 to TRBJ2-7; 10 bases map to TRBD2. J gave up 2 bases and V 3 bases, and 7 bases lay outside the gene matches. The CDR3 is 16 amino acids. The CDR3 region is CASSFGLAGGAYEQYF. CDR3 nucleotide sequence: TGTGCCAGCAGTTTCGGCTTAGCGGGAGGCGCCTACGAGCAGTACTTC.

The chain joins TRBV18 to TRBJ2-5; the D is unclear. CDR3 length: 13 residues. Per the germline V gene, CDR1 is KGHSH and CDR2 is LQKENI. Trimming left V 5 bases short and J 0 bases short, with 7 bases between. CDR3: CASSFTDQETQYF. CDR3 DNA: TGTGCCAGCTCATTCACAGACCAAGAGACCCAGTACTTC.

The chain combines TRBV20-1 with TRBJ1-2; D gene unclear. Trimming removed 5 bases from V and 2 bases from J, with 9 bases in between. The CDR3 contains 12 residues. Looked up from germline, CDR1 is DFQATT and CDR2 is SNEGSKA (reference sequence). CDR3 in DNA: TGCAGTGCTGGGTCGGTCAACTATGGCTACACCTTC. This sequence encodes CSAGSVNYGYTF.

The chain couples TRBV12-3 or TRBV12-4 to TRBJ2-2, with 7 bases aligning to TRBD2. The length of the CDR3 is 15 residues. The ends lost 11 bases at V and 0 bases at J; junction bases unmatched: 9. The CDR3 sequence is CAGRRAGSNTGELFF. For the CDR3, the DNA is TGTGCCGGACGACGAGCGGGGTCGAACACCGGGGAGCTGTTTTTT.

This clonotype was observed a handful of times. The V and J genes are TRBV10-3 and TRBJ1-5; 8 bases match TRBD1. The CDR3 has 14 amino acids. CDR1 ENHRY and CDR2 SYGVKD come from the germline V gene. Losses at the gene ends were 2 bases for V and 5 bases for J; bases not matched to a gene: 2. CDR3 DNA sequence: TGTGCCATCAGTGAGGACAGGGGCGATCAGCCCCAGCATTTT. Translating gives CAISEDRGDQPQHF.

J is TRBJ1-1 and V is TRBV9; TRBD1 matches 8 bases. Germline V lookup: CDR1 SGDLS, CDR2 YYNGEE. This CDR3 spans 15 amino acids. V was pared by 4 bases and J by 8 bases, with 13 bases of the junction left unmatched. CDR3 DNA: TGTGCCAGCAGCACCGGGACAGGTACCTCCGGAGAAGCTTTCTTT. This encodes CASSTGTGTSGEAFF.

The chain links TRBV20-1 to TRBJ2-1, with 11 bases aligning to TRBD2. The V gene's germline CDR1 is DFQATT and CDR2 SNEGSKA (reference sequence). The CDR3 has 14 amino acids. V shed 5 bases, J shed 7 bases, and the junction held 7 bases outside the gene matches. The CDR3: CSAVSGRGWNEQFF. Here the CDR3 DNA reads TGCAGTGCTGTTAGCGGGAGGGGGTGGAATGAGCAGTTCTTC.

This clonotype was detected a few times. CDR3 bases: TGCGCCAGCTCCCGGGGGCCCGGACCGATGAACACTGAAGCTTTCTTT. This sequence encodes CASSRGPGPMNTEAFF. The V call is TRBV4-1, the J call TRBJ1-1; D possibly corresponds to TRBD1 (6 bases). Germline V CDR1 and CDR2: MGHRA, YSYEKL. This CDR3 has 16 amino acids. Trimming took 8 bases from V and 0 from J, leaving 19 bases between them.

The chain couples TRBV5-1 to TRBJ1-2; TRBD1 matches at 7 bases. V was clipped by 3 bases and J by 0 bases; unmatched bases: 5. This CDR3 contains 15 residues. Germline CDR1 reads SGHRS; CDR2 reads YFSETQ. The CDR3 DNA follows: TGCGCCAGCAGCTCCACAGGGGAAGCTAACTATGGCTACACCTTC. Its translation: CASSSTGEANYGYTF.

A few counts support this clonotype. V usage is TRBV27 and J usage is TRBJ2-7; D is uncertain. V was pared by 9 bases and J by 0 bases, with 15 bases between. The CDR3 loop spans 14 amino acids. Germline V gives CDR1 MNHEY, CDR2 SMNVEV (reference sequence). CDR3: CASQIDTRSYEQYF. CDR3 DNA sequence: TGTGCCAGTCAGATCGACACCCGCTCCTACGAGCAGTACTTC.

This clonotype occurred a few times. The V gene is TRBV10-3, the J gene TRBJ2-2; TRBD2 matches 9 bases. Germline V gene data show CDR1 as ENHRY and CDR2 as SYGVKD. The trim removed 6 bases at V and 5 bases at J, leaving 7 bases unmatched. CDR3 length: 15 residues. In DNA, the CDR3 is TGTGCCATCAGCCCTGCTAGCGGGGATACCGGGGAGCTGTTTTTT. Translation: CAISPASGDTGELFF.

The chain carries TRBV7-2 and TRBJ2-1, with D hard to call. V was shortened by 1 base and J by 5 bases, with 9 bases between the two germline ends. CDR1 and CDR2 from the germline V gene are SGHTA and FQGNSA. The CDR3 is 14 residues long. The CDR3 nucleotides read TGTGCCAGCAGCTTAGACTTTTTAAACAATGAGCAGTTCTTC. This gives the protein CASSLDFLNNEQFF. Full variable domain (remainder filled in from reference TRBV7-2 and TRBJ2-1): GAGVSQSPSNKVTEKGKDVELRCDPISGHTALYWYRQSLGQGLEFLIYFQGNSAPDKSGLPSDRFSAERTGGSVSTLTIQRTQQEDSAVYLCASSLDFLNNEQFFGPGTRLTVL.

This chain joins TRBV7-8 and TRBJ2-7, with a weak D call TRBD2 (6 bases). V lost 3 bases and J lost 9, with 15 bases in between. The CDR3 has 13 residues. Germline loops: CDR1 SGHVS, CDR2 FQNEAQ. CDR3 DNA: TGTGCCAGCAGCTTGGGAGGCGAAAGTCGGCAGTACTTC. Amino acid sequence: CASSLGGESRQYF. The whole variable domain, remainder taken from reference TRBV7-8 and TRBJ2-7, is GAGVSQSPRYKVAKRGQDVALRCDPISGHVSLFWYQQALGQGPEFLTYFQNEAQLDKSGLPSDRFFAERPEGSVSTLKIQRTQQEDSAVYLCASSLGGESRQYFGPGTRLTVT.